This TCR beta chain derives from a study of somatic mutations in cytotoxic T cells in rheumatoid arthritis. In regard to this clone: Its antigen is not identified.

V shed 3 bases, J shed 2 bases, and the junction held 6 bases outside the gene matches. CDR1 and CDR2 (germline): MNHGY, SVAAGI. The CDR3 has 15 amino acids. Study-wide results and caveats: Healthy controls did not share the age-linked increase in CD8+ clonality seen in rheumatoid arthritis patients.

Produced via immunoSEQ multiplex PCR; TCRdb's table is partial and in-frame only. The sample holds approximately 7,000 clones, around 72% seen once. The chain joins TRBV6-9 to TRBJ2-7, with 8 bases fitting TRBD1. The clonotype was recovered from a woman in her fifties or sixties in good health. The sample consisted of CD8+ T cells sorted from blood. The CDR3 DNA reads as TGTGCCAGCAGTTACCTCGACAGGGGAACCTACGAGCAGTACTTC. The encoded protein is CASSYLDRGTYEQYF.